The clone carrying this TCR beta chain was counted at least ten times. Its target is not known. The data originate from a study of breast tumors, draining lymph nodes, adjacent tissues. Overall study findings and caveats: Tumor repertoires ranked between lymph nodes and nontumor tissue in diversity, with V and J gene preferences. The data were judged consistent with most tumor T cells coming from lymph node and expanding in tumor. Luminal-like breast cancer showed significantly greater tumor-nontumor repertoire similarity than basal-like breast cancer did.

In TCRdb, the multiplex PCR reads were re-called with MiXCR into one record per CDR3 protein. The data contain about 270,000 distinct CDR3 sequences, roughly 31% of them singletons. Samples came from axillary lymph nodes draining the breast cancer. Germline CDR1 WNHNN, CDR2 SYGVQD (reference sequence). V lost 5 bases, J lost 13 bases, and 20 bases lay in between. The CDR3 is 13 residues long. The clonotype comes from a female donor with breast cancer. Some clones in this sample may be carry-over from other donors' samples. J is TRBJ1-2 and V is TRBV10-1, with D uncertain. Sequenced sample: axillary lymph node tissue. For the CDR3, the DNA is TGCGCCAGCAGTCCGGACGGAACTATGTGGGGCACCTTC. This sequence encodes CASSPDGTMWGTF.